This T cell receptor (beta chain) was documented in a study of CD8+ T cells in alopecia areata. The treatment: oral pan-JAK inhibitor, 5-10 mg twice daily. Peripheral blood and lesional scalp punch biopsies came from alopecia areata patients. The sequencing template was cDNA reverse transcribed from extracted RNA. Sequencing was performed with immunoSEQ multiplex PCR; in TCRdb, only in-frame clones are kept and a portion is missing. The sample has 15,000 to 20,000 clones, around 60% seen once; the top ten hold 8% to 10%. The CDR3 consists of 14 residues. The germline gives CDR1 SNHLY, CDR2 FYNNEI. V was clipped by 5 bases and J by 3 bases, with 13 bases between them. Only a few counts were recorded for this clone. No antigen is known for it. Study observations and caveats: Just one nonresponder means the tie between baseline CD8+ expansion and response stays uncertain. A large proportion of expanded lesional clones were detected persisting in scalp and blood during tofacitinib. Lesional scalp, notably in alopecia totalis/universalis, had clonality above that of normal scalp.

The source of this sequence is a human donor with alopecia areata. The material sequenced was skin, taken at week 4, from a patient treated with tofacitinib. The chain links TRBV2 to TRBJ2-5, with D uncertain. The CDR3 DNA reads TGTGCCAGCAGTTATGGCCCTTTCGAAGAGACCCAGTACTTC. It is translated as CASSYGPFEETQYF.